These 27 T cell receptor beta chains originate from one sample sequenced in a study of control samples from healthy donors and cancer patients. Using immunoSEQ multiplex PCR, the repertoire was profiled, and TCRdb retains in-frame clones only, with some absent. The sample consists of fewer than 500,000 clones, over 75% of them appearing once. The sample consisted of PBMCs. The receptors stem from a middle-aged man with head and neck cancer.

The V call is TRBV12-3 or TRBV12-4, the J call TRBJ2-7; D unresolved. V was pared by 5 bases and J by 4 bases, with 9 bases between. The CDR3 totals 12 residues. The CDR3 loop reads CASSPSDYEQYF. The CDR3 region has the DNA TGTGCCAGCAGTCCCTCGGATTACGAGCAGTACTTC.

This chain joins TRBV5-1 and TRBJ2-2; D ambiguous. Trimming pared 2 bases from V and 1 base from J, leaving 6 bases between. Germline V gene sequence: CDR1 SGHRS, CDR2 YFSETQ. This CDR3 region has 14 residues. The CDR3 DNA reads TGCGCCAGCAGCTTCAACGGGAACACCGGGGAGCTGTTTTTT. It specifies CASSFNGNTGELFF.

The rearrangement joins TRBV15 to TRBJ2-7; the match to TRBD1 covers 8 bases. Trimming removed 5 bases from V and 5 bases from J; junction bases left unmatched: 11. The CDR3 totals 15 residues. Germline CDR1 is LNHNV and CDR2 is YYDKDF (reference sequence). The CDR3 nucleotides read TGTGCCACCAGCTCCTACGGGGACAGGTTTGACGAGCAGTACTTC. It translates to CATSSYGDRFDEQYF.

The gene calls are TRBV7-9 and TRBJ1-4; the D is unclear. The CDR3 has 16 amino acids. V was shortened by 1 base and J by 0 bases, with 9 bases between the two germline ends. Germline V gene lookup returns CDR1 SEHNR and CDR2 FQNEAQ (reference sequence). The CDR3 is CASSLGLVATNEKLFF. In DNA form, the CDR3 reads TGTGCCAGCAGCTTAGGTCTTGTAGCAACTAATGAAAAACTGTTTTTT.

The chain couples TRBV7-9 to TRBJ2-3, with D possibly being TRBD1 or TRBD2 (7 bases each). V was pared by 2 bases and J by 0 bases, with 12 bases between. The CDR3 has 16 amino acids. The germline CDR1 and CDR2 sequences are SEHNR and FQNEAQ (reference sequence). CDR3 nucleotides: TGTGCCAGCAGCTTAAGGGGGCGGGAGAGCACAGATACGCAGTATTTT. As protein: CASSLRGRESTDTQYF.

The chain carries TRBV15 and TRBJ2-3; 10 nucleotides line up with TRBD2. The CDR3 runs 16 residues. Trimming took 1 base from V and 5 from J; bases not matched to a gene: 6. Germline values: CDR1 LNHNV, CDR2 YYDKDF (reference sequence). For the CDR3, the DNA is TGTGCCACCAGCAGAGGCACAGCGGGAGGGCAAGATACGCAGTATTTT. It yields the protein CATSRGTAGGQDTQYF.

The V and J genes are TRBV29-1 and TRBJ2-6; TRBD1 aligns across 7 bases. Per the germline V gene, CDR1 is SQVTM and CDR2 is ANQGSEA. V lost 3 bases to trimming and J lost 0 bases; unmatched junction nucleotides: 2. This CDR3 contains 15 residues. CDR3 protein: CSVDDRASGANVLTF. In DNA, the CDR3 is TGCAGCGTTGATGACAGGGCCTCTGGGGCCAACGTCCTGACTTTC.

J is TRBJ2-3 and V is TRBV7-2; 11 nucleotides agree with TRBD2. The length of the CDR3 is 17 residues. J lost 2 bases, V lost 1 base, and 5 bases had no gene match. Germline CDR1 is SGHTA and CDR2 is FQGNSA. CDR3 amino acids: CASSLGIAGGSTDTQYF. CDR3 in DNA: TGTGCCAGCAGCTTAGGCATAGCGGGGGGGTCCACAGATACGCAGTATTTT.

A note on this clone: Relative to the germline gene, one junction end is altered; a read error may explain this. The J gene is TRBJ2-5, the V gene TRBV15; a possible D gene is TRBD1 (6 bases). The CDR3 has 15 amino acids. In germline, CDR1 is LNHNV, CDR2 YYDKDF (reference sequence). CDR3 nucleotides: TGTGCCACCAGCGGAGAGGACAGCTTCCAAGAGACCCAGTACTTC. This encodes CATSGEDSFQETQYF.

The chain links TRBV28 to TRBJ2-5, with D maybe TRBD1 (6 bases). V was clipped by 6 bases and J by 4 bases, with 18 bases between them. Germline CDR1 reads MDHEN; CDR2 reads SYDVKM. The CDR3 covers 15 residues. DNA of the CDR3: TGTGCCAGCAGGGGTGGCCAGGGGTTTGTAGAGACCCAGTACTTC. It codes for CASRGGQGFVETQYF.

This clone was seen only once. The chain recombines TRBV11-2 with TRBJ1-2; D unclear. Germline V gene sequence: CDR1 SGHAT, CDR2 FQNNGV. The CDR3 consists of 13 residues. Trimming removed 3 bases from V and 1 base from J, with 6 bases in between. CDR3 sequence: CASSFDYNYGYTF. For the CDR3, the DNA is TGTGCCAGCAGCTTCGATTATAACTATGGCTACACCTTC.

The chain is built from TRBV28 and TRBJ1-1; no reliable D call. V lost 7 bases, J lost 11 bases, and 17 bases lay in between. The CDR3 has 12 residues. Germline lookup yields CDR1 MDHEN and CDR2 SYDVKM. CDR3 in DNA: TGTGCCAGCACTCCGGGCGGGCGGACGGCTTTCTTT. This encodes CASTPGGRTAFF. Filled out from reference TRBV28 and TRBJ1-1, the complete variable domain reads DVKVTQSSRYLVKRTGEKVFLECVQDMDHENMFWYRQDPGLGLRLIYFSYDVKMKEKGDIPEGYSVSREKKERFSLILESASTNQTSMYLCASTPGGRTAFFGQGTRLTVV.

The chain carries TRBV2 and TRBJ1-4; 7 bases line up with TRBD1. This CDR3 contains 12 residues. V lost 7 bases to trimming and J lost 8 bases; unmatched junction nucleotides: 4. Per germline, CDR1 SNHLY and CDR2 FYNNEI. DNA of the CDR3: TGTGCCAGCAAGCAGGGGGTGGAAAAACTGTTTTTT. The encoded protein is CASKQGVEKLFF. Drawing the rest from reference TRBV2 and TRBJ1-4, the complete variable domain is EPEVTQTPSHQVTQMGQEVILRCVPISNHLYFYWYRQILGQKVEFLVSFYNNEISEKSEIFDDQFSVERPDGSNFTLKIRSTKLEDSAMYFCASKQGVEKLFFGSGTQLSVL.

The rearrangement joins TRBV6-5 to TRBJ1-4; 8 positions match TRBD1. The junction had 10 bases not matched to a gene; V was cut back by 5 bases and J by 8 bases. Germline V lookup: CDR1 MNHEY, CDR2 SVGAGI. The CDR3 is 15 amino acids. The CDR3 DNA follows: TGTGCCAGCAGTCCGCCTGGACAGGGAGGCGAAAAACTGTTTTTT. Translated: CASSPPGQGGEKLFF.

V usage is TRBV7-9 and J usage is TRBJ1-6; no clear D. Germline V gene sequence: CDR1 SEHNR, CDR2 FQNEAQ (reference sequence). The CDR3 contains 12 residues. Trimming left V 1 base short and J 10 bases short, with 5 bases between. The CDR3 DNA sequence: TGTGCCAGCAGCTTAGAGTACTCACCCCTCCACTTT. Amino acids: CASSLEYSPLHF.

This chain uses TRBV10-3 with TRBJ2-1; D perhaps matches TRBD1 (5 bases). The V gene lost 4 bases and the J gene lost 2 bases, with 12 bases spanning the gap. The CDR3 spans 15 residues. Germline CDR1 reads ENHRY; CDR2 reads SYGVKD. The CDR3 nucleotides are TGTGCCATCAGTGGGGGCACCCGCCCCTACAATGAGCAGTTCTTC. Protein product: CAISGGTRPYNEQFF.

V and J are TRBV20-1 and TRBJ2-3, with 7 bases matching TRBD2. Trimming cost V 3 bases and J 2 bases; bases outside gene matches: 11. The V gene's germline CDR1 is DFQATT and CDR2 SNEGSKA (reference sequence). The CDR3 contains 16 residues. The CDR3 is CSASPAGARATDTQYF. As DNA, the CDR3 is TGCAGTGCTAGTCCTGCGGGAGCAAGGGCCACAGATACGCAGTATTTT.

The V and J genes are TRBV5-1 and TRBJ1-1; D is undetermined. The germline V and J ends were trimmed by 1 base and 4 bases, with 11 bases remaining between them. CDR1 SGHRS and CDR2 YFSETQ come from the germline V gene. The CDR3 length is 14 residues. The CDR3 reads CASSLSVDFTEAFF. The DNA for the CDR3 is TGCGCCAGCAGCTTGAGTGTGGATTTCACTGAAGCTTTCTTT.

This sequence joins TRBV30 and TRBJ2-1; TRBD2 matches at 11 bases. J lost 8 bases, V lost 3 bases, and 9 bases had no gene match. The CDR3 loop spans 15 amino acids. The germline V gene encodes CDR1 GTSNPN and CDR2 SVGIG (reference sequence). The CDR3 nucleotides are TGTGCCTGGAGCCCCCTAGCGGGAGGAAAAGATGAGCAGTTCTTC. Protein product: CAWSPLAGGKDEQFF.

The chain employs TRBV19 and TRBJ2-7; weak D call: TRBD2 (7 bases). The CDR3 is 14 amino acids. Trimming took off 5 bases at V and 3 bases at J, with 14 bases between the two ends. The germline V gene has CDR1 LNHDA and CDR2 SQIVND (reference sequence). Here the CDR3 DNA reads TGTGCCAGTAGTTCAAGGGGGGGGCTCTACGAGCAGTACTTC. It is translated as CASSSRGGLYEQYF.

V gene TRBV5-4 combines with J gene TRBJ2-1; 11 nucleotides match TRBD1. The CDR3 contains 16 residues. Trimming cost V 4 bases and J 0 bases; bases outside gene matches: 3. CDR1 SGHNT and CDR2 YYREEE come from the germline V gene (reference sequence). CDR3 coding DNA: TGTGCCAGCAGCCTAGGACAGGGGGCCTCCTACAATGAGCAGTTCTTC. It translates to CASSLGQGASYNEQFF.

With respect to this clone: Additional DNA sequences in this sample encode the identical CDR3. The chain combines TRBV15 with TRBJ2-1; D uncertain. The CDR3 is 14 amino acids. Germline lookup yields CDR1 LNHNV and CDR2 YYDKDF (reference sequence). V was shortened by 3 bases and J by 0 bases, with 6 bases between the two germline ends. The CDR3 DNA follows: TGTGCCACCAGCAGGGACCTCTCCTACAATGAGCAGTTCTTC. This codes for CATSRDLSYNEQFF.

This chain links TRBV11-2 with TRBJ2-3; 13 bases map to TRBD2. The V gene's germline CDR1 is SGHAT and CDR2 FQNNGV. The CDR3 sequence is 16 residues long. V was pared by 2 bases and J by 3 bases, with 2 bases of the junction left unmatched. The CDR3 DNA sequence: TGTGCCAGCAGCTTATCGGGACTAGCGGGAACAGATACGCAGTATTTT. It encodes CASSLSGLAGTDTQYF.

The chain links TRBV19 to TRBJ2-7, with D uncertain. CDR3 length: 16 amino acids. Germline V gene lookup returns CDR1 LNHDA and CDR2 SQIVND (reference sequence). V lost 0 bases and J 0 bases, leaving 12 bases between the germline ends. As DNA, the CDR3 is TGTGCCAGTAGTATAGATCTCGAGACGTACTCCTACGAGCAGTACTTC. Translating gives CASSIDLETYSYEQYF.

The J gene is TRBJ2-1, the V gene TRBV6-2 or TRBV6-3; 10 bases align to TRBD2. J gave up 7 bases and V 5 bases, and 5 bases lay outside the gene matches. Germline V gene data show CDR1 as MNHEY and CDR2 as SVGEGT. The CDR3 has 14 residues. The CDR3 loop is CASSVLAGWNEQFF. In DNA, the CDR3 is TGTGCCAGCAGTGTACTAGCGGGGTGGAATGAGCAGTTCTTC.

This clone was seen just once. V is TRBV3-1 (or the pseudogene TRBV3-2) and J is TRBJ2-7; TRBD2 is a possible D gene (6 bases). CDR1 and CDR2 (germline): LGHDT, YNNKEL (reference sequence). Trimming removed 5 bases at V and 1 base at J, with 12 bases between. The CDR3 spans 14 residues. The CDR3 nucleotides are TGTGCCAGCAGCGGGACTTCCGGATCCTACGAGCAGTACTTC. Translation gives CASSGTSGSYEQYF.

The V and J genes are TRBV7-2 and TRBJ2-7; TRBD2 agrees at 7 bases. CDR1 is SGHTA and CDR2 is FQGNSA in the germline V gene. Unmatched junction bases numbered 11, after V lost 6 bases and J lost 0 bases. This CDR3 has 16 amino acids. The DNA of the CDR3 is TGTGCCAGCAGACATCTGACTAGCCCGAGCTCCTACGAGCAGTACTTC. It encodes CASRHLTSPSSYEQYF.